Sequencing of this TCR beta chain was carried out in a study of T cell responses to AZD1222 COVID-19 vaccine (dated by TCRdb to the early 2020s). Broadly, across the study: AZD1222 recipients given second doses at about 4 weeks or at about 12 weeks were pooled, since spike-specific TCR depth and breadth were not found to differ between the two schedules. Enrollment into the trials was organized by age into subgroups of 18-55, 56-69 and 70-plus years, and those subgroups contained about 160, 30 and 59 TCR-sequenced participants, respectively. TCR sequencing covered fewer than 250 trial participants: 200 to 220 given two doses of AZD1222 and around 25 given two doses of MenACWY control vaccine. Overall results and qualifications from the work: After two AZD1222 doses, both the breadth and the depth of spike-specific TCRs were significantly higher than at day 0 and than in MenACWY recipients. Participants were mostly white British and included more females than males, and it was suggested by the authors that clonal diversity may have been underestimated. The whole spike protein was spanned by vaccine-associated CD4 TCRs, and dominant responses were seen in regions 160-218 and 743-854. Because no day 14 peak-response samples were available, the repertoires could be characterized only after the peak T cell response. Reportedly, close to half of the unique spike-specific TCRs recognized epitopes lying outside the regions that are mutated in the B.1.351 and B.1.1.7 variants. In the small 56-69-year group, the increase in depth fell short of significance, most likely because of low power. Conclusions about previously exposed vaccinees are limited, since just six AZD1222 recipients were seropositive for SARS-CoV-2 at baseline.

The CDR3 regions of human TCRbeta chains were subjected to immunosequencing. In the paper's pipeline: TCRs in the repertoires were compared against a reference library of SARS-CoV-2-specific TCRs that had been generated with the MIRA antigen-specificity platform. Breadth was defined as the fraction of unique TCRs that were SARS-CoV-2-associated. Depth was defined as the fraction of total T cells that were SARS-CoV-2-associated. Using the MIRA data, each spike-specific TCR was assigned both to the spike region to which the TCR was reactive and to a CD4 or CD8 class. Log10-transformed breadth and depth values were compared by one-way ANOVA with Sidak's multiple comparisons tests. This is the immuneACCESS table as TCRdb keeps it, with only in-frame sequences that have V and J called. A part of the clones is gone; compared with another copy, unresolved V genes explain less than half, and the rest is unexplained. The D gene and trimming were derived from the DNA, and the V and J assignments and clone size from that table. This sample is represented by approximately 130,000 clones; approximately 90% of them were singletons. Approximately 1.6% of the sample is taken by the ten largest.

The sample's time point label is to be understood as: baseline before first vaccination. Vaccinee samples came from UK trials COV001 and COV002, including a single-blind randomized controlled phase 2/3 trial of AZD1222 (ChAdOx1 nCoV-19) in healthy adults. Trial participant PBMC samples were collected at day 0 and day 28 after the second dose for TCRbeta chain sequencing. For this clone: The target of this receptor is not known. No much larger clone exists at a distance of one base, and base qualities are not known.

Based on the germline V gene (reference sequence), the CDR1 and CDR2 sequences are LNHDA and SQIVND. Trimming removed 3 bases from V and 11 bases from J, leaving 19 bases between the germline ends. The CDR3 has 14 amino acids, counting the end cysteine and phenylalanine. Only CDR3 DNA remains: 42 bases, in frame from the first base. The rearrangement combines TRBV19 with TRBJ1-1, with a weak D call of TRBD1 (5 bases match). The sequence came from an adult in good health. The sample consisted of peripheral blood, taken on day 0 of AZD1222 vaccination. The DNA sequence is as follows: TGTGCCAGTAGTATCATGTTGACAGCCCGAGGGGCTTTCTTT. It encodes CASSIMLTARGAFF.